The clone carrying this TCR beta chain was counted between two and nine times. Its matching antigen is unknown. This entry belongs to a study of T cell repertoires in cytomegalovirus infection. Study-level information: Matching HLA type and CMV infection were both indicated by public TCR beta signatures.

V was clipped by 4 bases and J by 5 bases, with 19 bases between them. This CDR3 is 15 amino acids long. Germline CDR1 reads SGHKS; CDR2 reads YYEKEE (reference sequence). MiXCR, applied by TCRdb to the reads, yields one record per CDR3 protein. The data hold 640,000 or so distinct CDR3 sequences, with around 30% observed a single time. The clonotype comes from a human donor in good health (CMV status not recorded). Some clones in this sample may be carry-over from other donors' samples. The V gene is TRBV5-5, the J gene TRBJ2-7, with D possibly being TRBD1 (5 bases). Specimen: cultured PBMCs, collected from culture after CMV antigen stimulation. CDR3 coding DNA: TGTGCCAGCAGCCGGACACCGAGTCCCGTGGACGAGCAGTACTTC. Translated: CASSRTPSPVDEQYF.